This T cell receptor beta chain derives from a study of blood T cell repertoires in COVID-19. Germline lookup yields CDR1 MNHEY and CDR2 SMNVEV (reference sequence). The J segment lost 0 bases and the V segment lost 5 bases, leaving 7 bases of the junction unmatched. This CDR3 is 17 amino acids long. The data were produced by immunoSEQ multiplex PCR, yet TCRdb's version contains in-frame clones alone and is incomplete. The sample includes about 310,000 clones, approximately 88% of them seen just once. Source material: PBMCs or T cells enriched from blood (not recorded which). The rearrangement joins TRBV27 to TRBJ2-5, with 12 bases aligning to TRBD2. This TCR was sampled from a woman between 18 and 29 years old who had recovered from COVID-19. CDR3 DNA: TGTGCCAGCAGTCCTCTTCGACTAGCGGGGGACCAAGAGACCCAGTACTTC. This sequence encodes CASSPLRLAGDQETQYF.